This record concerns one TCR beta chain sequence. In the original analysis: Quantification of nucleated cells was approximated via reference gene primer amplification. Repertoires were generated with immunoSEQ multiplex PCR, while TCRdb's copy carries only in-frame clones and drops some. The V and J calls and clone size were taken over from that table, and D and trimming were inferred from the DNA. The sample shows 200,000 or so clones, approximately 92% of them seen only once. The data are from a study of blood T cell repertoires in COVID-19. Study context: There were acute and convalescent COVID-19 samples, and they came from the United States, Italy and Spain.

Membership in each cohort depended on participant-reported clinical history. This CDR3 comprises 16 residues. Germline lookup yields CDR1 SGHRS and CDR2 YFSETQ. Trimming removed 2 bases from V and 1 base from J, with 15 bases in between. The chain uses TRBV5-1 and TRBJ1-1; possibly TRBD1 for D (6 bases). The sequenced material came from PBMCs or T cells enriched from blood (not recorded which). This clonotype was sampled from a woman younger than 30 in a cohort exposed to, infected with or recovered from COVID-19 (not recorded which). The CDR3 nucleotides are TGCGCCAGCAGCTTCGGGGGGGCGAGTCGGAACACTGAAGCTTTCTTT. Amino acids: CASSFGGASRNTEAFF.